The rows below give T cell receptor beta chains drawn from one sample of a study of CD8 T cells in Susac syndrome. One entry per CDR3 protein, called by TCRdb with MiXCR from the immunoSEQ multiplex PCR reads. The data contain 100,000 to 150,000 distinct CDR3 sequences, around 94% of them singletons. The sequenced material came from CD4+ T cells from PBMCs. The receptors derive from a human donor in good health. CDR3s include the opening cysteine and the closing phenylalanine or tryptophan. D genes are given only for firm matches. Not every row has a clone size; where given, it reads once, few, many or a size class.

V gene: TRBV2; J gene: TRBJ1-2; clone size: .; D gene: .; CDR3 protein: CASRAPGGGYGYTF; CDR3 DNA: TGTGCCAGCCGGGCCCCGGGGGGGGGTTATGGCTACACCTTC
V gene: TRBV11-1; J gene: TRBJ1-1; clone size: .; D gene: .; CDR3 protein: CASSSAESGAGVIGRNTEAFF; CDR3 DNA: TGTGCCAGCAGCAGCGCGGAGAGCGGGGCAGGGGTAATAGGTCGTAACACTGAAGCTTTCTTT
V gene: TRBV29-1; J gene: TRBJ1-2; clone size: .; D gene: .; CDR3 protein: CSVGDENYGYTF; CDR3 DNA: TGCAGCGTTGGGGACGAGAACTATGGCTACACCTTC
V gene: TRBV12-3/TRBV12-4; J gene: TRBJ1-1; clone size: .; D gene: TRBD1; CDR3 protein: CASSQGTGLNTEAFF; CDR3 DNA: TGTGCCAGCAGTCAAGGGACAGGATTGAACACTGAAGCTTTCTTT
V gene: TRBV20-1; J gene: TRBJ2-5; clone size: .; D gene: TRBD1; CDR3 protein: CSARDTGQPYQETQYF; CDR3 DNA: TGCAGTGCTAGAGATACGGGACAGCCGTACCAAGAGACCCAGTACTTC
V gene: TRBV5-4; J gene: TRBJ2-7; clone size: few; D gene: TRBD1; CDR3 protein: CASSWTGGYEQYF; CDR3 DNA: TGTGCCAGCAGCTGGACAGGGGGCTACGAGCAGTACTTC
V gene: TRBV6-5; J gene: TRBJ1-1; clone size: .; D gene: .; CDR3 protein: CASSYGRNTEAFF; CDR3 DNA: TGTGCCAGCAGTTACGGGAGGAACACTGAAGCTTTCTTT
V gene: TRBV6-2/TRBV6-3; J gene: TRBJ1-2; clone size: .; D gene: TRBD1; CDR3 protein: CACTDRASNGYTF; CDR3 DNA: TGTGCCTGTACCGACAGGGCGTCTAATGGCTACACCTTC
V gene: TRBV18; J gene: TRBJ1-3; clone size: .; D gene: .; CDR3 protein: CASSPADGGSGNTIYF; CDR3 DNA: TGTGCCAGCTCACCCGCGGACGGCGGCTCTGGAAACACCATATATTTT
V gene: TRBV27; J gene: TRBJ2-5; clone size: .; D gene: .; CDR3 protein: CASSLGQGRSIFETQYF; CDR3 DNA: TGTGCCAGCAGTTTAGGGCAGGGGAGGTCGATTTTCGAGACCCAGTACTTC
V gene: TRBV10-3; J gene: TRBJ2-2; clone size: .; D gene: .; CDR3 protein: CATEGQRGDTGELFF; CDR3 DNA: TGTGCCACCGAAGGGCAGCGAGGGGACACCGGGGAGCTGTTTTTT
V gene: TRBV6-1; J gene: TRBJ2-3; clone size: .; D gene: TRBD1; CDR3 protein: CASSPLTGTDKTDTQYF; CDR3 DNA: TGTGCCAGCAGTCCCCTTACCGGGACAGATAAAACAGATACGCAGTATTTT
V gene: TRBV7-2; J gene: TRBJ2-3; clone size: .; D gene: .; CDR3 protein: CASSLVGPPGTDTQYF; CDR3 DNA: TGTGCCAGCAGCTTAGTGGGACCCCCCGGAACAGATACGCAGTATTTT
V gene: TRBV4-3; J gene: TRBJ1-3; clone size: few; D gene: .; CDR3 protein: CASSQSGRGAAGNTIYF; CDR3 DNA: TGCGCCAGCAGCCAATCAGGGCGGGGGGCCGCTGGAAACACCATATATTTT
V gene: TRBV29-1; J gene: TRBJ2-5; clone size: once; D gene: .; CDR3 protein: CSVEDQQGQETQYF; CDR3 DNA: TGCAGCGTTGAAGATCAACAGGGCCAAGAGACCCAGTACTTC
V gene: TRBV10-3; J gene: TRBJ2-7; clone size: .; D gene: .; CDR3 protein: CAIRGDKSSYEQYF; CDR3 DNA: TGTGCCATCAGGGGGGACAAAAGCTCCTACGAGCAGTACTTC
V gene: TRBV5-6; J gene: TRBJ2-1; clone size: .; D gene: .; CDR3 protein: CASSSGQGGEQFF; CDR3 DNA: TGTGCCAGCAGCTCGGGGCAGGGTGGTGAGCAGTTCTTC
V gene: TRBV13; J gene: TRBJ2-1; clone size: .; D gene: TRBD2; CDR3 protein: CASSLGRRSGTNEQFF; CDR3 DNA: TGTGCCAGCAGCTTAGGGAGGCGTAGCGGGACCAATGAGCAGTTCTTC
V gene: TRBV3-1; J gene: TRBJ2-1; clone size: .; D gene: .; CDR3 protein: CASSHRDPQRFNNEQFF; CDR3 DNA: TGTGCCAGCAGCCACCGGGACCCACAACGCTTTAACAATGAGCAGTTCTTC
V gene: TRBV5-4; J gene: TRBJ1-2; clone size: once; D gene: .; CDR3 protein: CASSLDSANYGYTF; CDR3 DNA: TGTGCCAGCAGTTTGGACAGCGCTAACTATGGCTACACCTTC
V gene: TRBV19; J gene: TRBJ2-2; clone size: .; D gene: .; CDR3 protein: CASSITRRGIGTGELFF; CDR3 DNA: TGTGCCAGTAGTATTACCCGGCGGGGTATCGGAACCGGGGAGCTGTTTTTT
V gene: TRBV5-1; J gene: TRBJ1-1; clone size: .; D gene: .; CDR3 protein: CASRQVLNTEAFF; CDR3 DNA: TGCGCCAGCAGACAGGTATTGAACACTGAAGCTTTCTTT
V gene: TRBV20-1; J gene: TRBJ2-3; clone size: .; D gene: TRBD1; CDR3 protein: CSARGGDRGTDTQYF; CDR3 DNA: TGCAGTGCTAGAGGGGGGGACAGGGGCACAGATACGCAGTATTTT
V gene: TRBV6-5; J gene: TRBJ2-5; clone size: .; D gene: TRBD2; CDR3 protein: CASSYLGLGGTQYF; CDR3 DNA: TGTGCCAGCAGTTACTTGGGACTAGGAGGGACCCAGTACTTC
V gene: TRBV19; J gene: TRBJ1-5; clone size: .; D gene: .; CDR3 protein: CASKTAPNQPQHF; CDR3 DNA: TGTGCCAGTAAGACAGCCCCCAATCAGCCCCAGCATTTT